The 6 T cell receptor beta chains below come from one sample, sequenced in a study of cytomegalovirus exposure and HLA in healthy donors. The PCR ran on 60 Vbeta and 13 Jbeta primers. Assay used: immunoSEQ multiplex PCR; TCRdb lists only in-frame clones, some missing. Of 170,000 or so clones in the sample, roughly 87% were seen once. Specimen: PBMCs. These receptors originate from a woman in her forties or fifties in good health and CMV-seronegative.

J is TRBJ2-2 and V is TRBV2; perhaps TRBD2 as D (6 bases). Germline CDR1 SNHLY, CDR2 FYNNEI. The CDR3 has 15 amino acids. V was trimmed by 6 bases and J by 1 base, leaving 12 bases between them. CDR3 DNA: TGTGCCAGCAGCGGGGTGGGAGGGAACACCGGGGAGCTGTTTTTT. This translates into CASSGVGGNTGELFF.

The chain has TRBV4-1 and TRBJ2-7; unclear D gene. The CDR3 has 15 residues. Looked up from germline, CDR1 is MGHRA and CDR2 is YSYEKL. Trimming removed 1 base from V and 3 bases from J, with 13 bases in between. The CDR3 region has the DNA TGCGCCAGCAGCCAAGGCCTACCGCCCGACTACGAGCAGTACTTC. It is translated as CASSQGLPPDYEQYF.

CDR3 coding DNA: TGTGCCAGTAGTCTCTCCCGGGGACAGGGGGAGGGGGGCACCGGGGAGCTGTTTTTT. Amino acids: CASSLSRGQGEGGTGELFF. V gene TRBV19 combines with J gene TRBJ2-2, with TRBD1 matching over 11 bases. The CDR3 runs to 19 residues. Trimming removed 5 bases from V and 4 bases from J; junction bases left unmatched: 15. Germline CDR1 LNHDA, CDR2 SQIVND (reference sequence).

CDR3 DNA: TGTGCCACCCCGGGACAGAGGGCCGGGGAGCTGTTTTTT. This translates into CATPGQRAGELFF. The rearrangement links TRBV19 to TRBJ2-2; 7 positions match TRBD1. V trimming: 10 bases; J trimming: 6 bases; junction bases outside the gene matches: 8. In germline, CDR1 is LNHDA, CDR2 SQIVND (reference sequence). The CDR3 sequence is 13 residues long.

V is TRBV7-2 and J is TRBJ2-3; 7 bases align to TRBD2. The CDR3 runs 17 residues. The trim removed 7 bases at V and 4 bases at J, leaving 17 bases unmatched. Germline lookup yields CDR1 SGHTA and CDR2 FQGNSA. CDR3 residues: CASTKGGGGGSADTQYF. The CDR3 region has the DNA TGTGCCAGCACCAAGGGCGGTGGGGGAGGGTCGGCAGATACGCAGTATTTT.

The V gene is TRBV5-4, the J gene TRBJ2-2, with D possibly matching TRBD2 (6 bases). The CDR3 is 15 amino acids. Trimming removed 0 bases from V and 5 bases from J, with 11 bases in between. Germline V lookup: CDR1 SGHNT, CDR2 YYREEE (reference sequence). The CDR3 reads CASSLDGGGTGELFF. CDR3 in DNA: TGTGCCAGCAGCTTGGACGGGGGTGGGACCGGGGAGCTGTTTTTT.